The clone carrying this T cell receptor beta chain showed up just a few times. Its specificity is not known. Primers included in the PCR were 60 Vbeta and 13 Jbeta primers. Some clones are missing from TCRdb's copy, which holds only in-frame ones; the method was immunoSEQ multiplex PCR. The table lists 110,000 or so clones, about 77% of them singletons. Trimming took 0 bases from V and 8 from J; bases not matched to a gene: 5. Germline V lookup: CDR1 KGHSH, CDR2 LQKENI. This CDR3 is 15 amino acids long. This specimen comes from a study of cytomegalovirus exposure and HLA in healthy donors. Overall study results and limits: Per a later analysis, about 17,000 TCR beta sequences showed association with HLA alleles at 0.05 false discovery rate. Cytomegalovirus status, reportedly, was diagnosed with high specificity and sensitivity by the classifier. Earlier analysis looked at TCR beta V segments, and most were productive about 90% or about 30% of the time. The authors listed approximately 150 TCR beta chains as cytomegalovirus-associated.

Specimen: PBMCs. The clonotype was recovered from a woman aged 30 to 39 in good health and CMV-seropositive. The chain couples TRBV18 to TRBJ1-4; TRBD1 aligns across 8 bases. CDR3 protein: CASSPPRTGREKLFF. CDR3 sequence (DNA): TGTGCCAGCTCACCACCCCGGACAGGGAGGGAAAAACTGTTTTTT.